The 3 T cell receptor beta chains reported below all come from one sample, sequenced in a study of T cell responses to AZD1222 COVID-19 vaccine. The assay was immunoSEQ multiplex PCR, and TCRdb's table has in-frame clones only and misses some. The repertoire consists of 250,000 to 300,000 clones, with 90% to 95% occurring once and the leading ten covering roughly 0.51%. The sequencing used peripheral blood, collected 28 days after the second AZD1222 dose. The receptors stem from an adult who received the AZD1222 COVID-19 vaccine.

This sequence joins TRBV28 and TRBJ1-5; 9 nucleotides match TRBD1. The CDR3 runs to 18 residues. Germline V gene lookup returns CDR1 MDHEN and CDR2 SYDVKM. The junction had 12 bases not matched to a gene; V was cut back by 6 bases and J by 0 bases. In DNA form, the CDR3 reads TGTGCCAGCAGGTTCCGACAGGGGGGAATCAATAGCAATCAGCCCCAGCATTTT. Translated: CASRFRQGGINSNQPQHF. Drawing the rest from reference TRBV28 and TRBJ1-5, the complete variable domain is DVKVTQSSRYLVKRTGEKVFLECVQDMDHENMFWYRQDPGLGLRLIYFSYDVKMKEKGDIPEGYSVSREKKERFSLILESASTNQTSMYLCASRFRQGGINSNQPQHFGDGTRLSIL.

J is TRBJ2-5 and V is TRBV29-1; D may be TRBD2 (7 bases). The CDR3 spans 13 residues. Germline CDR1 is SQVTM and CDR2 is ANQGSEA. Trimming took 5 bases from V and 2 from J, leaving 12 bases between them. The CDR3, as DNA: TGCAGCGTTCGGGGGGCGACGCAAGAGACCCAGTACTTC. It codes for CSVRGATQETQYF.

This rearrangement joins TRBV29-1 to TRBJ1-6; TRBD1 is a possible D gene (6 bases). Germline V CDR1 and CDR2: SQVTM, ANQGSEA. The CDR3 contains 14 residues. Trimming removed 5 bases at V and 10 bases at J, with 18 bases between. This CDR3 is CSVQDSGARSPLHF. Written as DNA, the CDR3 is TGCAGCGTTCAGGATTCAGGGGCCCGCTCACCCCTCCACTTT.